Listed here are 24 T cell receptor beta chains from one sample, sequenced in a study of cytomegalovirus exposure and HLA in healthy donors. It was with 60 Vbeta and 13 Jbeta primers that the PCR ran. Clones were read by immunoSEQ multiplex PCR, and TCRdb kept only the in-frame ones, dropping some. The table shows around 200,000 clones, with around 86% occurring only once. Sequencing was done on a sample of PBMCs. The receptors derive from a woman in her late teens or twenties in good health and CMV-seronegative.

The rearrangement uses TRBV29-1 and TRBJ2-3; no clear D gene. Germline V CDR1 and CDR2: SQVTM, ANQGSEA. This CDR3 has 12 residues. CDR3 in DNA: TGCAGTTCCACACCTAGCACAGATACGCAGTATTTT. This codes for CSSTPSTDTQYF.

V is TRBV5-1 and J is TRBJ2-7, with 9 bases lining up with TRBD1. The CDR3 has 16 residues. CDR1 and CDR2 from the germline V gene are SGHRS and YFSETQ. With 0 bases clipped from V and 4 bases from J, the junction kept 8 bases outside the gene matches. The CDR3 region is CASSLGDRELDYEQYF. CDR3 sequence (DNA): TGCGCCAGCAGCTTGGGGGACAGGGAGTTGGATTACGAGCAGTACTTC. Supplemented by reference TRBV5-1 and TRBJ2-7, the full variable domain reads KAGVTQTPRYLIKTRGQQVTLSCSPISGHRSVSWYQQTPGQGLQFLFEYFSETQRNKGNFPGRFSGRQFSNSRSEMNVSTLELGDSALYLCASSLGDRELDYEQYFGPGTRLTVT.

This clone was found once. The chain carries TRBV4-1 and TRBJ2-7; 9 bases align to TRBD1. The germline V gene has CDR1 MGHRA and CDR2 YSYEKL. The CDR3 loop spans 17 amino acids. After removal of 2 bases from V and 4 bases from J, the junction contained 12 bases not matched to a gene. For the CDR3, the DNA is TGCGCCAGCAGCCAATCCCGGACAGGGGTCTTGGTGTACGAGCAGTACTTC. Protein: CASSQSRTGVLVYEQYF.

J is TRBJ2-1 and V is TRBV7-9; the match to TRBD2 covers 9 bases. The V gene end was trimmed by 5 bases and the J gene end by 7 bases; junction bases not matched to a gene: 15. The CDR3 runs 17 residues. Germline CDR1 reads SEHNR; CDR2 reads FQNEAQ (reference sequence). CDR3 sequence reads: CASSSGKPGLAGNEQFF. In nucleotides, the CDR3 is TGTGCCAGCAGCAGCGGGAAGCCGGGACTAGCAGGTAATGAGCAGTTCTTC.

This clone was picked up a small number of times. CDR3 protein: CASSYEDYQETQYF. CDR3 nucleotide sequence: TGTGCCAGCAGTTATGAGGACTACCAAGAGACCCAGTACTTC. V and J are TRBV6-6 and TRBJ2-5; a weak D match, TRBD2 (5 bases). The germline V gene has CDR1 MNHNY and CDR2 SVGAGI (reference sequence). With 3 bases removed from V and 0 bases from J, the gap between germline ends came to 8 bases. CDR3 length: 14 amino acids.

Here the CDR3 DNA reads TGTGCCTGTTTAGGCACTAATTCTGAAAAACTGTTTTTT. Amino acid sequence: CACLGTNSEKLFF. The V call is TRBV30, the J call TRBJ1-4; no clear D. The V gene's germline CDR1 is GTSNPN and CDR2 SVGIG (reference sequence). Trimming shortened V by 6 bases and J by 7 bases, and 15 bases separated the two germline ends. This CDR3 contains 13 residues.

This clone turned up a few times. Written as DNA, the CDR3 is TGTGCCAGCAGTGAAGCAGGAGGATTCTATGGCTACACCTTC. It translates to CASSEAGGFYGYTF. This chain joins TRBV6-1 and TRBJ1-2; D is uncertain. Trimming removed 0 bases at V and 4 bases at J, with 9 bases between. Germline-derived CDR1 and CDR2 are MNHNS and SASEGT. The CDR3 sequence is 14 residues long.

In nucleotides, the CDR3 is TGTGCCAGCAGCTCCAAGGACAGGCTTGGCTATGGCTACACCTTC. Translated, it gives CASSSKDRLGYGYTF. This chain links TRBV13 with TRBJ1-2, with 7 bases matching TRBD1. The ends lost 4 bases at V and 4 bases at J; junction bases unmatched: 9. Germline V gene sequence: CDR1 PRHDT, CDR2 FYEKMQ (reference sequence). CDR3 length: 15 residues.

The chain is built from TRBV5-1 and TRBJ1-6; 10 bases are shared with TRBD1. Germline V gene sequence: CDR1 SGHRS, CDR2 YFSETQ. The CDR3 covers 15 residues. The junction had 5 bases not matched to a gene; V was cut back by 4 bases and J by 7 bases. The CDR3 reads CASSIGTGANSPLHF. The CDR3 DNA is TGCGCCAGCAGCATCGGGACAGGGGCGAATTCACCCCTCCACTTT.

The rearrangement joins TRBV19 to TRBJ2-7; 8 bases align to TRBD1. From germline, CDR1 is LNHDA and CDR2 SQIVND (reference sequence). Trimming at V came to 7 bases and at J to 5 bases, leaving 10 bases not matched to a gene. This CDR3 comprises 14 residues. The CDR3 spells CASNERGRGHEQYF. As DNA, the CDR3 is TGTGCCAGTAACGAACGTGGCAGGGGGCACGAGCAGTACTTC.

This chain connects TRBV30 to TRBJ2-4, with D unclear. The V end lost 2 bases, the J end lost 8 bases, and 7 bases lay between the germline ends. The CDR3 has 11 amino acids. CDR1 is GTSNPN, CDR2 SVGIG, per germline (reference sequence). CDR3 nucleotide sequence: TGTGCCTGGAGTCTTTCAGACATTCAGTACTTC. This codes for CAWSLSDIQYF.

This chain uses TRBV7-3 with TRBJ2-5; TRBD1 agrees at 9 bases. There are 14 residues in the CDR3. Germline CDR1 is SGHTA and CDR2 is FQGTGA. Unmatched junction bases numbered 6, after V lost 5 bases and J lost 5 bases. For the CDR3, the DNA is TGTGCCAGCAGCCTCACAGGGGGCGAGGAGACCCAGTACTTC. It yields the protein CASSLTGGEETQYF.

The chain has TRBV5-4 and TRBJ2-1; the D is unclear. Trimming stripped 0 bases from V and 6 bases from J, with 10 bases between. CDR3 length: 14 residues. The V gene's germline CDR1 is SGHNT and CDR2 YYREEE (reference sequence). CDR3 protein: CASSLEQASNEQFF. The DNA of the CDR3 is TGTGCCAGCAGCTTGGAGCAGGCGTCCAATGAGCAGTTCTTC.

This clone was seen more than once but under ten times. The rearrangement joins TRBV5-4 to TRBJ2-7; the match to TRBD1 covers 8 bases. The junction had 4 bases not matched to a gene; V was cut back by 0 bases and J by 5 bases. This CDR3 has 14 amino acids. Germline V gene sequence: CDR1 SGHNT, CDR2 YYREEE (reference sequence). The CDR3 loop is CASSLGQGADEQYF. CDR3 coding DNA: TGTGCCAGCAGCTTGGGCCAGGGGGCCGACGAGCAGTACTTC. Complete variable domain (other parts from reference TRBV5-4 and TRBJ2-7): ETGVTQSPTHLIKTRGQQVTLRCSSQSGHNTVSWYQQALGQGPQFIFQYYREEENGRGNFPPRFSGLQFPNYSSELNVNALELDDSALYLCASSLGQGADEQYFGPGTRLTVT.

CDR3 bases: TGTGCCAGCCGTCTAGCGGGAGGCTTGGGTGAGCAGTTCTTC. It specifies CASRLAGGLGEQFF. V is TRBV6-1 and J is TRBJ2-1, with 11 bases lining up with TRBD2. V lost 8 bases and J lost 9; bases outside the gene matches: 9. The germline V gene encodes CDR1 MNHNS and CDR2 SASEGT. The length of the CDR3 is 14 residues.

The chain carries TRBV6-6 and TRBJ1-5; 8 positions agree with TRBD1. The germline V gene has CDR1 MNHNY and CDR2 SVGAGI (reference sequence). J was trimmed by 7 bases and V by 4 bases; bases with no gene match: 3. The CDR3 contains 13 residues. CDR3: CASSSGGGQPQHF. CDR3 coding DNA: TGTGCCAGCAGTTCAGGGGGCGGCCAGCCCCAGCATTTT.

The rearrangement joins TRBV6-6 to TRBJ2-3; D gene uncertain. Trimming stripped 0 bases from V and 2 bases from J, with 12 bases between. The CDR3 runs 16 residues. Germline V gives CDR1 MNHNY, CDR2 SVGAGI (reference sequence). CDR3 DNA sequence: TGTGCCAGCAGTTACTCGAGAGCCGCGATCACAGATACGCAGTATTTT. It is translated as CASSYSRAAITDTQYF.

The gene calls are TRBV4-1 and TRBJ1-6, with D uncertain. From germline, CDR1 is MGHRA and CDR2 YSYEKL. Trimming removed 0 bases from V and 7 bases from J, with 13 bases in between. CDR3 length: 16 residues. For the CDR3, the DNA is TGCGCCAGCAGCCAAGAATTCGGGGAACGGAATTCACCCCTCCACTTT. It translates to CASSQEFGERNSPLHF.

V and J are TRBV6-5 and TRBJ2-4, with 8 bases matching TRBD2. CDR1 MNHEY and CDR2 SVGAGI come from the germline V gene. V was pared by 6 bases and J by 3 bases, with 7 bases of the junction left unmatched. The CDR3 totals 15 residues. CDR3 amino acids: CASSSWTSSKNIQYF. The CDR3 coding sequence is TGTGCCAGCAGCTCTTGGACTAGCAGCAAAAACATTCAGTACTTC.

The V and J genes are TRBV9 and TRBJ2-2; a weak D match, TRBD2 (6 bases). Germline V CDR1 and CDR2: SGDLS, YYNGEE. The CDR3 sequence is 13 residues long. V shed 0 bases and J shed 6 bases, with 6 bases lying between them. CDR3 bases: TGTGCCAGCAGCGTAGGCGGGGCCGGGGAGCTGTTTTTT. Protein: CASSVGGAGELFF.

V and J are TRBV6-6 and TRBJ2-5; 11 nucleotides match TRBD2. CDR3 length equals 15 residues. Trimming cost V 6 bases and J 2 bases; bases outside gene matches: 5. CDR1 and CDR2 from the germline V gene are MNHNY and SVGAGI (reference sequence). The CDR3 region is CASSTSGGSQETQYF. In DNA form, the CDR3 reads TGTGCCAGCAGCACTAGCGGGGGCTCTCAAGAGACCCAGTACTTC.

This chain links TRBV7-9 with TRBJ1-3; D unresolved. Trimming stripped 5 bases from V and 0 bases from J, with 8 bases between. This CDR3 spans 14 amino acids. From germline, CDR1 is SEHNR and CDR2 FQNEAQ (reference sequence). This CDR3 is CASSGRDSGNTIYF. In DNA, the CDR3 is TGTGCCAGCAGCGGCCGGGACTCTGGAAACACCATATATTTT.

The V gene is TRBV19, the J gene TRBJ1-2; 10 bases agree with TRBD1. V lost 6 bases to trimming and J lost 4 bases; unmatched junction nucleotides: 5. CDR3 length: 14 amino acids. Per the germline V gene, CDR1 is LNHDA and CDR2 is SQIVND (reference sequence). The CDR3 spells CASRTGGAPYGYTF. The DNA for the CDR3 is TGTGCCAGTAGGACAGGGGGCGCGCCCTATGGCTACACCTTC.

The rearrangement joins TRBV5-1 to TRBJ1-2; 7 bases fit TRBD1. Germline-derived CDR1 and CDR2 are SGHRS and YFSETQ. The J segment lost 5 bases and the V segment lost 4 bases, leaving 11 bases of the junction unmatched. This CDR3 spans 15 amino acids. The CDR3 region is CASSQSQGQRYGYTF. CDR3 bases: TGCGCCAGCAGCCAAAGTCAGGGACAGAGATATGGCTACACCTTC. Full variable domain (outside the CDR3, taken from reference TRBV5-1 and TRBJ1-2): KAGVTQTPRYLIKTRGQQVTLSCSPISGHRSVSWYQQTPGQGLQFLFEYFSETQRNKGNFPGRFSGRQFSNSRSEMNVSTLELGDSALYLCASSQSQGQRYGYTFGSGTRLTVV.